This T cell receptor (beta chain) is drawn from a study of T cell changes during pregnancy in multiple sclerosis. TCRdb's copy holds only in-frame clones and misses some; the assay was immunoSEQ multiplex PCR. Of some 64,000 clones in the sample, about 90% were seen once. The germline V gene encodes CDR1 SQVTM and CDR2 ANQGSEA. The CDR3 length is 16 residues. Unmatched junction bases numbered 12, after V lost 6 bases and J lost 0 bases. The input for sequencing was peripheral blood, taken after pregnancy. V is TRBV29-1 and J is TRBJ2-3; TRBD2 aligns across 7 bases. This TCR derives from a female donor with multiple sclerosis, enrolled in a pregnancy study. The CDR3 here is CSVLGASGASTDTQYF. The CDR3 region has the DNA TGCAGCGTCCTCGGGGCTAGCGGAGCTAGCACAGATACGCAGTATTTT.